This is a list of T cell receptor beta chains from one sample in a study of OX40 agonist ivuxolimab in advanced cancers. The table came from immunoSEQ multiplex PCR; TCRdb's copy has only in-frame clones and leaves some out. The table records approximately 70,000 clones, 75% to 90% of them present only once. This sample comprised CD4+ or CD8+ T cells sorted from blood, obtained in a trial of the OX40 agonist ivuxolimab. The receptor set was obtained from an adult with an advanced solid tumor such as melanoma, head and neck, liver or kidney cancer. The CDR3 runs from the conserved cysteine through the conserved F or W. The D gene is left open where the match is weak. The listing skips clone size in some rows; elsewhere it reads once, few, many or a size class.

D	V	size	J	CDR3	DNA
-	TRBV18	-	TRBJ2-5	CASSPGLQETQYF	TGTGCCAGCTCACCGGGACTGCAAGAGACCCAGTACTTC
-	TRBV29-1	-	TRBJ2-7	CSVGQNSYEQYF	TGCAGCGTTGGGCAGAATTCCTACGAGCAGTACTTC
TRBD2	TRBV2	-	TRBJ2-2	CASTQAGGANTGELFF	TGTGCCAGCACCCAAGCGGGGGGTGCTAACACCGGGGAGCTGTTTTTT
TRBD2	TRBV27	-	TRBJ2-5	CASSLYGAGVQETQYF	TGTGCCAGCAGTTTATACGGCGCGGGAGTCCAAGAGACCCAGTACTTC
-	TRBV18	-	TRBJ2-5	CASSAVQETQYF	TGTGCCAGCTCAGCCGTGCAAGAGACCCAGTACTTC
TRBD1	TRBV7-9	-	TRBJ2-1	CASSLTLGQDYNEQFF	TGTGCCAGCAGCTTAACCCTGGGACAGGACTACAATGAGCAGTTCTTC
-	TRBV7-9	-	TRBJ1-1	CASSFRVNTEAFF	TGTGCCAGCAGCTTCAGGGTGAACACTGAAGCTTTCTTT
TRBD1	TRBV19	-	TRBJ2-1	CASRPGTGDYNEQFF	TGTGCCAGTAGGCCTGGGACAGGGGATTACAATGAGCAGTTCTTC
-	TRBV27	-	TRBJ1-6	CASSLSGNSPLHF	TGTGCCAGCAGTTTATCGGGGAATTCACCCCTCCACTTT
-	TRBV10-3	-	TRBJ2-5	CAISESNSPQETQYF	TGTGCCATCAGTGAGTCGAACAGCCCCCAAGAGACCCAGTACTTC
TRBD2	TRBV10-2	-	TRBJ2-7	CASTQTSGGYEQYF	TGCGCCAGCACTCAAACTAGCGGGGGCTACGAGCAGTACTTC
-	TRBV2	-	TRBJ1-1	CASSGLLNTEAFF	TGTGCCAGCAGTGGTCTTTTGAACACTGAAGCTTTCTTT
-	TRBV6-1	once	TRBJ1-5	CASSDGGLQPQHF	TGTGCCAGCAGTGACGGAGGGTTGCAGCCCCAGCATTTT
-	TRBV7-2	-	TRBJ1-2	CASSWDSYGYTF	TGTGCCAGCAGCTGGGATTCCTATGGCTACACCTTC
-	TRBV4-1	-	TRBJ1-4	CASSQAPHGVGEKLFF	TGCGCCAGCAGCCAAGCCCCCCACGGGGTCGGTGAAAAACTGTTTTTT
-	TRBV21-1	-	TRBJ1-5	CASSAPGQGIPSNQPQHF	TGTGCCAGCAGCGCGCCGGGACAGGGAATTCCCAGCAATCAGCCCCAGCATTTT
-	TRBV5-6	-	TRBJ2-5	CASSNGHTEYF	TGTGCCAGCAGCAATGGACATACTGAGTACTTC
-	TRBV6-1	-	TRBJ2-3	CASISAGTDTQYF	TGTGCCAGCATCAGCGCAGGCACAGATACGCAGTATTTT
-	TRBV6-1	-	TRBJ2-5	CASRSWLETQYF	TGTGCCAGCAGGTCGTGGCTAGAGACCCAGTACTTC
-	TRBV27	few	TRBJ1-6	CASSPTNNSPLHF	TGTGCCAGCAGTCCCACGAATAATTCACCCCTCCACTTT
-	TRBV6-5	-	TRBJ1-1	CASRRGASTEAFF	TGTGCCAGCCGAAGGGGGGCGAGCACTGAAGCTTTCTTT
TRBD2	TRBV28	-	TRBJ2-1	CASTGAGASSYNEQFF	TGTGCCAGCACTGGAGCGGGGGCCAGCTCCTACAATGAGCAGTTCTTC
-	TRBV6-1	-	TRBJ1-1	CASSANNYEAFF	TGTGCCAGCAGTGCAAATAATTATGAAGCTTTCTTT
-	TRBV7-9	-	TRBJ2-7	CASSLEARGWQYF	TGTGCCAGCAGCTTAGAGGCCAGGGGATGGCAGTACTTC
TRBD2	TRBV11-3	-	TRBJ2-3	CASSLNRIGLAESSTDTQYF	TGTGCCAGCAGCTTAAATCGTATTGGACTAGCGGAATCTAGCACAGATACGCAGTATTTT
-	TRBV19	-	TRBJ1-6	CASQNLGDNSPLHF	TGTGCCAGTCAAAACCTGGGGGATAATTCACCCCTCCACTTT
-	TRBV7-9	-	TRBJ2-7	CASNQASDEQYF	TGTGCCAGCAACCAGGCTTCCGACGAGCAGTACTTC
TRBD1	TRBV30	-	TRBJ2-7	CACRQGANEQYF	TGTGCCTGCCGACAGGGGGCGAACGAGCAGTACTTC
-	TRBV2	once	TRBJ1-1	CASKPTVMNTEAFF	TGTGCCAGTAAACCTACAGTGATGAACACTGAAGCTTTCTTT
-	TRBV28	-	TRBJ2-3	CASSFGVSSTDTQYF	TGTGCCAGCAGTTTCGGGGTGTCTAGCACAGATACGCAGTATTTT
TRBD1	TRBV5-1	-	TRBJ2-2	CASSLGQGGTGELFF	TGCGCCAGCAGCTTGGGACAGGGCGGCACCGGGGAGCTGTTTTTT
TRBD2	TRBV2	-	TRBJ2-5	CASSASGTTQETQYF	TGTGCCAGCAGTGCCTCCGGGACTACTCAAGAGACCCAGTACTTC
-	TRBV5-1	-	TRBJ1-6	CASSLVGGAYDNSPLHF	TGCGCCAGCAGCTTGGTGGGGGGGGCTTACGATAATTCACCCCTCCACTTT
TRBD2	TRBV5-1	-	TRBJ2-1	CASSLILAGGNEQFF	TGCGCCAGCAGCTTGATTCTAGCGGGAGGGAACGAGCAGTTCTTC
-	TRBV7-8	-	TRBJ1-2	CASSPRNLPDGYTF	TGTGCCAGCAGCCCAAGAAACCTCCCCGATGGCTACACCTTC
-	TRBV6-6	-	TRBJ1-2	CASSSKPKGGYGYTF	TGTGCCAGCAGCTCAAAGCCAAAAGGAGGCTATGGCTACACCTTC
-	TRBV19	-	TRBJ2-7	CASSPSGRRQGYEQYF	TGTGCCAGTAGCCCATCGGGTCGGCGACAAGGCTACGAGCAGTACTTC
-	TRBV7-9	-	TRBJ2-1	CASSKGDPSYNEQFF	TGTGCCAGCAGCAAGGGGGATCCATCCTACAATGAGCAGTTCTTC
TRBD1	TRBV28	few	TRBJ2-7	CASSIAPDRALSYEQYF	TGTGCCAGCAGTATCGCCCCGGACAGGGCGCTATCCTACGAGCAGTACTTC
-	TRBV27	-	TRBJ1-3	CASSSAGFGNTIYF	TGTGCCAGCAGTTCGGCAGGGTTTGGAAACACCATATATTTT
-	TRBV7-9	-	TRBJ2-7	CASSIGRNSYGQYF	TGTGCCAGCAGCATTGGACGGAACTCCTACGGGCAGTACTTC
-	TRBV6-5	-	TRBJ1-6	CASSYQPRTSSPLHF	TGTGCCAGCAGTTACCAGCCCCGCACCTCTTCACCCCTCCACTTT
TRBD2	TRBV19	-	TRBJ2-5	CASSMVGLAGPQETQYF	TGTGCCAGTAGTATGGTAGGACTAGCGGGGCCCCAAGAGACCCAGTACTTC
-	TRBV5-1	-	TRBJ1-1	CASSLGDTLNTEAFF	TGCGCCAGCAGCTTAGGGGACACATTGAACACTGAAGCTTTCTTT
-	TRBV28	medium-sized	TRBJ1-1	CASSLPRRGGERTEAFF	TGTGCCAGCAGTTTACCGCGGAGGGGTGGGGAACGCACTGAAGCTTTCTTT
-	TRBV2	-	TRBJ1-3	CASSEKGLRSGNTIYF	TGTGCCAGCAGTGAGAAGGGCCTTCGATCTGGAAACACCATATATTTT
-	TRBV11-3	-	TRBJ1-4	CASSSIQGRVEKLFF	TGTGCCAGCAGCTCGATTCAGGGGCGTGTGGAAAAACTGTTTTTT
-	TRBV28	-	TRBJ2-6	CASSPSSLLILMAGANVLTF	TGTGCCAGCAGTCCAAGCAGTTTGTTGATTCTCATGGCTGGGGCCAACGTCCTGACTTTC
TRBD1	TRBV30	-	TRBJ1-2	CAWREGARGYTF	TGTGCCTGGAGGGAGGGGGCGAGAGGCTACACCTTC
-	TRBV14	-	TRBJ2-1	CASSIQFYNEQFF	TGTGCCAGCAGCATACAGTTCTACAATGAGCAGTTCTTC
TRBD1	TRBV10-3	-	TRBJ1-2	CAISEGTGIFGYTF	TGTGCCATCAGTGAAGGGACAGGGATTTTTGGCTACACCTTC
-	TRBV7-3	-	TRBJ1-6	CASSLTDSAGSPLHF	TGTGCCAGCAGCCTTACGGACAGCGCGGGTTCACCCCTCCACTTT
-	TRBV5-1	-	TRBJ2-1	CASSLRAQGANNEQFF	TGCGCCAGCAGCTTGCGGGCACAGGGAGCAAACAATGAGCAGTTCTTC
-	TRBV28	-	TRBJ1-1	CASEPGQNTEAFF	TGTGCCAGCGAACCGGGACAAAACACTGAAGCTTTCTTT
-	TRBV12-5	-	TRBJ1-4	CASGLGTTTNEKLFF	TGTGCTAGTGGTTTGGGGACAACAACTAATGAAAAACTGTTTTTT
-	TRBV19	once	TRBJ1-6	CASSIRYRGTQYNSPLHF	TGTGCCAGTAGTATAAGGTATAGAGGGACCCAATATAATTCACCCCTCCACTTT
TRBD2	TRBV19	-	TRBJ2-1	CASSATGTRVGEQFF	TGTGCCAGTAGTGCAACCGGGACTAGGGTCGGTGAGCAGTTCTTC
TRBD1	TRBV9	-	TRBJ1-3	CASSAQDRAGSGNTIYF	TGTGCCAGCAGCGCCCAGGACAGGGCCGGCTCTGGAAACACCATATATTTT
TRBD2	TRBV28	once	TRBJ2-3	CASSALPGRAGADTQYF	TGTGCCAGCAGTGCCCTCCCCGGGAGGGCCGGGGCAGATACGCAGTATTTT